Each of the 7 T cell receptor beta chains below was sequenced from the same sample in a study of blood T cell repertoires in COVID-19. Libraries were prepared by immunoSEQ multiplex PCR; TCRdb keeps only in-frame clonotypes and omits some of them. The table lists about 210,000 clones, about 84% of them singletons. Sequencing input: peripheral blood. These TCRs come from a woman older than 75 with COVID-19, enrolled during active disease.

V usage is TRBV27 and J usage is TRBJ1-1; D is ambiguous. V was trimmed by 6 bases and J by 2 bases, leaving 7 bases between them. CDR3 length: 12 amino acids. The germline CDR1 and CDR2 sequences are MNHEY and SMNVEV (reference sequence). The CDR3 sequence is CASRRVNTEAFF. DNA of the CDR3: TGTGCCAGCAGGAGGGTTAACACTGAAGCTTTCTTT.

CDR3 DNA sequence: TGTGCCAGCACTACGCTAGCGGGAGCTGGTAATGAGCAGTTCTTC. Translated: CASTTLAGAGNEQFF. The rearrangement links TRBV25-1 to TRBJ2-1, with TRBD2 identical over 10 bases. J was trimmed by 7 bases and V by 7 bases; bases with no gene match: 10. Germline CDR1 and CDR2: MGHDK and SYGVNS. CDR3 length: 15 amino acids. Combining the CDR3 with reference TRBV25-1 and TRBJ2-1 gives the whole variable domain EADIYQTPRYLVIGTGKKITLECSQTMGHDKMYWYQQDPGMELHLIHYSYGVNSTEKGDLSSESTVSRIRTEHFPLTLESARPSHTSQYLCASTTLAGAGNEQFFGPGTRLTVL.

The V and J genes are TRBV5-5 and TRBJ1-1; 11 positions match TRBD1. CDR3 length: 14 residues. CDR1 and CDR2 (germline): SGHKS, YYEKEE (reference sequence). J lost 4 bases, V lost 3 bases, and 2 bases had no gene match. The CDR3 loop is CASSWGQGVTEAFF. DNA for the CDR3: TGTGCCAGCAGCTGGGGACAGGGGGTCACTGAAGCTTTCTTT.

The V and J genes are TRBV5-1 and TRBJ2-1, with 8 bases that match TRBD1. The CDR3 has 13 amino acids. Germline CDR1 reads SGHRS; CDR2 reads YFSETQ. V gave up 4 bases and J gave up 10 bases; unmatched junction bases: 7. Here the CDR3 reads CASSADRGREQFF. DNA of the CDR3: TGCGCCAGCAGCGCTGACAGGGGTCGAGAGCAGTTCTTC.

V usage is TRBV4-1 and J usage is TRBJ2-3; TRBD2 aligns across 7 bases. Germline CDR1 and CDR2: MGHRA and YSYEKL. This CDR3 spans 15 amino acids. Unmatched junction bases numbered 12, after V lost 4 bases and J lost 8 bases. The CDR3 nucleotides read TGCGCCAGCAGCCCAAACATCGCTAGCGGTGGTACGCAGTATTTT. It codes for CASSPNIASGGTQYF.

This chain connects TRBV7-2 to TRBJ1-1; TRBD1 aligns across 8 bases. The CDR3 runs to 14 residues. Losses at the gene ends were 3 bases for V and 1 base for J; bases not matched to a gene: 1. Germline V gives CDR1 SGHTA, CDR2 FQGNSA. CDR3 region: CASSFGTGNTEAFF. CDR3 nucleotide sequence: TGTGCCAGCAGCTTCGGGACAGGGAACACTGAAGCTTTCTTT.

The chain joins TRBV19 to TRBJ1-4; 7 nucleotides agree with TRBD1. J lost 6 bases, V lost 8 bases, and 9 bases had no gene match. CDR1 is LNHDA, CDR2 SQIVND, per germline (reference sequence). The CDR3 extends over 14 amino acids. The CDR3 region is CASYRRDSYEKLFF. The CDR3 region has the DNA TGTGCCAGTTACCGCCGGGACAGCTATGAAAAACTGTTTTTT.